Below are 11 T cell receptor beta chains sequenced from a single sample in a study of cytomegalovirus exposure and HLA in healthy donors. It was with 60 Vbeta and 13 Jbeta primers that the PCR ran. Assay: immunoSEQ multiplex PCR; the TCRdb copy retains only in-frame clones and omits some. The table has 85,000 to 130,000 clones, roughly four fifths seen once. The specimen was PBMCs. The receptors originated from a man in his sixties in good health and CMV-seronegative.

This chain connects TRBV5-1 to TRBJ1-2; no clear D. CDR1 is SGHRS, CDR2 YFSETQ, per germline. This CDR3 spans 15 amino acids. Trimming took 1 base from V and 3 from J, leaving 13 bases between them. CDR3 DNA: TGCGCCAGCAGCTTGACCAGAAGTGATGACTATGGCTACACCTTC. It yields the protein CASSLTRSDDYGYTF.

This clone was counted a single time. The chain uses TRBV2 and TRBJ1-2, with unresolved D. Trimming stripped 5 bases from V and 3 bases from J, with 10 bases between. This CDR3 spans 13 amino acids. Germline assignment: CDR1 SNHLY and CDR2 FYNNEI. CDR3 coding DNA: TGTGCCAGCAGTTCAGCGCCAGACTATGGCTACACCTTC. This codes for CASSSAPDYGYTF.

This clone was counted once. Other DNA sequences in the same sample also yield this CDR3. The chain recombines TRBV30 with TRBJ1-1; TRBD1 might be the D (6 bases). The ends were cut back, 0 bases at V and 2 bases at J, with 7 bases in the middle. Germline CDR1 and CDR2: GTSNPN and SVGIG (reference sequence). The CDR3 is made up of 13 amino acids. The CDR3 here is CAWSVQGNTEAFF. The CDR3 DNA follows: TGTGCCTGGAGTGTACAGGGAAACACTGAAGCTTTCTTT.

This chain connects TRBV7-2 to TRBJ2-4, with 7 bases lining up with TRBD2. Germline V lookup: CDR1 SGHTA, CDR2 FQGNSA. The CDR3 totals 18 residues. The ends lost 5 bases at V and 0 bases at J; junction bases unmatched: 13. The CDR3 loop reads CASSRGLEFGQAKNIQYF. The CDR3 DNA sequence: TGTGCCAGCAGCAGAGGACTAGAATTCGGTCAAGCCAAAAACATTCAGTACTTC.

The CDR3 protein is CASSPTAGTGSGYTF. The CDR3, as DNA: TGTGCCAGCAGTCCAACCGCCGGGACAGGGTCTGGCTACACCTTC. V usage is TRBV2 and J usage is TRBJ1-2, with 9 bases matching TRBD1. CDR3 size: 15 residues. Germline lookup yields CDR1 SNHLY and CDR2 FYNNEI. Trimming cost V 5 bases and J 7 bases; bases outside gene matches: 11.

This chain uses TRBV7-9 with TRBJ2-1; tentative D call: TRBD1 (6 bases). CDR3 size: 13 residues. Trimming shortened V by 2 bases and J by 6 bases, and 8 bases separated the two germline ends. Germline assignment: CDR1 SEHNR and CDR2 FQNEAQ (reference sequence). CDR3 sequence: CASSLQGGNEQFF. The CDR3, as DNA: TGTGCCAGCAGCTTACAAGGGGGCAATGAGCAGTTCTTC.

The chain links TRBV5-1 to TRBJ2-3; D is ambiguous. Trimming removed 8 bases at V and 3 bases at J, with 4 bases between. Germline CDR1 reads SGHRS; CDR2 reads YFSETQ. This CDR3 contains 10 residues. CDR3 nucleotide sequence: TGCGCCAGTACAACAGATACGCAGTATTTT. Its protein is CASTTDTQYF.

This chain joins TRBV7-6 and TRBJ1-4; 9 positions agree with TRBD1. Germline CDR1 reads SGHVS; CDR2 reads FNYEAQ. Trimming took 5 bases from V and 7 from J; bases not matched to a gene: 5. The length of the CDR3 is 14 residues. DNA for the CDR3: TGTGCCAGCAGCGTACAGGGGGCGTTTGAAAAACTGTTTTTT. Translation gives CASSVQGAFEKLFF. Using reference TRBV7-6 and TRBJ1-4 for the parts outside the CDR3, the full variable domain is GAGVSQSPRYKVTKRGQDVALRCDPISGHVSLYWYRQALGQGPEFLTYFNYEAQQDKSGLPNDRFSAERPEGSISTLTIQRTEQRDSAMYRCASSVQGAFEKLFFGSGTQLSVL.

This chain joins TRBV11-2 and TRBJ1-1; no definite D call. V lost 1 base and J 8 bases, leaving 11 bases between the germline ends. Germline CDR1 reads SGHAT; CDR2 reads FQNNGV. This CDR3 spans 13 amino acids. CDR3 protein: CASSLGLTGEAFF. Here the CDR3 DNA reads TGTGCCAGCAGCTTAGGGCTGACGGGAGAAGCTTTCTTT.

This clone has a handful of counts. V and J are TRBV9 and TRBJ2-1, with TRBD2 as a possible D gene (6 bases). The V and J ends lost 4 bases and 11 bases respectively, with 19 bases between them. Germline V gene sequence: CDR1 SGDLS, CDR2 YYNGEE. This CDR3 spans 14 amino acids. Here the CDR3 reads CASSPGLHYGKQFF. CDR3 nucleotides: TGTGCCAGCAGCCCGGGACTCCATTATGGGAAGCAGTTCTTC.

Only a few counts were recorded for this clone. The rearrangement joins TRBV5-4 to TRBJ2-3; 15 nucleotides match TRBD2. V trimming: 4 bases; J trimming: 5 bases; junction bases outside the gene matches: 5. CDR1 SGHNT and CDR2 YYREEE come from the germline V gene (reference sequence). CDR3 length equals 16 residues. CDR3 residues: CASSPRTSGGEDTQYF. The CDR3 region has the DNA TGTGCCAGCAGCCCCCGGACTAGCGGGGGGGAAGATACGCAGTATTTT.